Described below is a single T cell receptor (beta chain) sequence and its context. Its antigen is not identified. Preparation of the TCRbeta library used unique molecular identifiers. TCRdb fed the PCR reads into MiXCR, producing one record per CDR3 protein. The repertoire holds about 1,000,000 distinct CDR3 sequences, with around 30% as singletons. This entry comes from a study of T-cell reconstitution after alpha-beta-depleted transplantation in children. Germline CDR1 SGHTA, CDR2 FQGNSA. The CDR3 loop spans 14 amino acids. V lost 5 bases and J lost 2, with 12 bases in between. The study's findings and limits: Reported findings indicate that, about two months after transplant, alpha-beta T cells came from several hundred expanded clones, which were derived from non-depleted graft cells. Recipient T cells and thymic progenitors that survived gave rise to the high TCRbeta diversity observed at day 60 in some patients. After one year, T-cell counts and TCRbeta diversity mostly came from new T cells.

The V call is TRBV7-2, the J call TRBJ1-2; a weak D match, TRBD1 (5 bases). The receptor was derived from a boy under three years old who had a stem cell transplant for SCID, so the T cells may come from the graft donor. The input for sequencing was PBMCs, mostly from graft donor cells, taken 360 days after TCRalphabeta/CD19-depleted stem cell transplant. This CDR3 reads CASSPRGRNYGYTF. CDR3 in DNA: TGTGCCAGCAGCCCAAGGGGCAGAAACTATGGCTACACCTTC.